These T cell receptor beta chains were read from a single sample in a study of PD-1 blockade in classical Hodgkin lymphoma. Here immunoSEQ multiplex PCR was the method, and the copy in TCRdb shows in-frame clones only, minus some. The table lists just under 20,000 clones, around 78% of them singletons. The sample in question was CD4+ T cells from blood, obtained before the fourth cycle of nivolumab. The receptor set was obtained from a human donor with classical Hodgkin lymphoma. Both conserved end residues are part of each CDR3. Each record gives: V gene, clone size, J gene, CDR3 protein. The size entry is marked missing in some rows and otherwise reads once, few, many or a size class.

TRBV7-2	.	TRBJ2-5	CASSLGRVLAGQETQYF
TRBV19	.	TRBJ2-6	CASSIYYNSGANVLTF
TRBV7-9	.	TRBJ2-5	CASRNRGEETQYF
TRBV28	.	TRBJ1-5	CASSLGGGGSNQPQHF
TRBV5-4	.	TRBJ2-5	CASSKTGGETQYF
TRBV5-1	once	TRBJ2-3	CASSSKTGTGATDTQYF
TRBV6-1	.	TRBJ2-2	CASSEAIAMGTGELFF
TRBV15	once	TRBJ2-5	CATSRDPNGEETQYF
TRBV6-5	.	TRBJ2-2	CASSADRGRTGELFF
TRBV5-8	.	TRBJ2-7	CASSLDFQRGYEQYF
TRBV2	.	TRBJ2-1	CASRPPGLYNEQFF
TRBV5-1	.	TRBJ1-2	CASSLRVGHSDSYGYTF
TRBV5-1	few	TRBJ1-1	CASRTGENTEAFF
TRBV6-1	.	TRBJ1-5	CASSLGNQPQHF
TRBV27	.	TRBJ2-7	CASSPRGLVYEQYF
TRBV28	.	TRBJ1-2	CASSLLRTGPGYTF
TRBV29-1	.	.	CSVLPLGTSGYEQYF
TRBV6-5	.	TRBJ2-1	CASRSRQESYNEQFF
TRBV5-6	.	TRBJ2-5	CASSIGTVQETQYF
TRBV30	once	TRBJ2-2	CAAKGREANTGELFF
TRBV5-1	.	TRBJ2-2	CASTPSGSVTGELFF
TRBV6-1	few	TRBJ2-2	CASSRTVYGELFF
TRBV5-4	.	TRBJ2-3	CASSTELGAQYF
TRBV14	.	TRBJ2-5	CASSQELGETQYF
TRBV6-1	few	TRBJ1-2	CASTRTGWAYGYTF
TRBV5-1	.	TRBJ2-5	CASSLIWREGLQTQYF
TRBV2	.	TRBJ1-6	CASSGQVGGSSPLHF
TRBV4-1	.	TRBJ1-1	CASSRQQGGAEAFF
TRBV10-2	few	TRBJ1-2	CASSATRTGNYGYTF
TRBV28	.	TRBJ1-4	CASKDRGREKLFF
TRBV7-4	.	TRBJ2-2	CASSLYSALGDAGELFF
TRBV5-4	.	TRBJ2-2	CASSWNTGELFF
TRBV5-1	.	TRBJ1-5	CASRPGTAPNQPQHF
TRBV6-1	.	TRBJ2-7	CASILSRSIREQYF
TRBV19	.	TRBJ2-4	CASSIRGGQVEGIQYF
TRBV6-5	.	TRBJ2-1	CASSRGAANEQFF
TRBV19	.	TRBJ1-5	CASSIGGRMWDQPQHF
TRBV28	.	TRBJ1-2	CASREHGTGDLYGYTF
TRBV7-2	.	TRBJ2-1	CASSLVHGSSYNEQFF
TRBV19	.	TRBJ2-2	CASSLNNGELFF
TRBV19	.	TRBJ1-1	CASSIKGRGTEAFF
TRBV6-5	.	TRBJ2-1	CASSYSNALTQFF
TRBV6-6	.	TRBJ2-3	CASSYLFGTGTDTQYF
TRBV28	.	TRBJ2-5	CASSPSGRSETQYF
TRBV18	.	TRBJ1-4	CASSRTQEGEKLFF
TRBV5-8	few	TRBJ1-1	CASSLERNTEAFF
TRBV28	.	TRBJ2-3	CASSFPSGGSTDTQYF
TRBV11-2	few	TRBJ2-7	CASSVLKWGVAGGFYEQYF
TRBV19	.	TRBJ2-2	CASSEANTGELFF
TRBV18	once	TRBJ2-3	CASSPQSSADTQYF
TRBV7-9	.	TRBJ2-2	CASSFPASTGELFF